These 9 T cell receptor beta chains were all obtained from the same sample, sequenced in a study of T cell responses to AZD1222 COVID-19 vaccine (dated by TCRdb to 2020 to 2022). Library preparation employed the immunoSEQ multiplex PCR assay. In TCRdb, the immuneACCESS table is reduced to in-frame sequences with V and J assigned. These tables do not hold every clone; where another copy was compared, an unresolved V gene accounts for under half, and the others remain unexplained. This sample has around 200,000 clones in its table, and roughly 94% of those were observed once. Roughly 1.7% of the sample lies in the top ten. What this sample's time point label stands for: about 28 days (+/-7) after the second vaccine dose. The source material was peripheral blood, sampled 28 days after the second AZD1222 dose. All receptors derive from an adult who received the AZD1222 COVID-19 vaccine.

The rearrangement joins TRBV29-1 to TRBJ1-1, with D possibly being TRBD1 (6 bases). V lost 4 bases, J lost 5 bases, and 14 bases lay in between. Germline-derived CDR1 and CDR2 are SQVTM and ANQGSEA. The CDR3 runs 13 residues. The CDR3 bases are TGCAGCGTTGGTGGGCAGGGGAATACTGAAGCTTTCTTT. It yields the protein CSVGGQGNTEAFF. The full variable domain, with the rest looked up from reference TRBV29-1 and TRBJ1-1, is SAVISQKPSRDICQRGTSLTIQCQVDSQVTMMFWYRQQPGQSLTLIATANQGSEATYESGFVIDKFPISRPNLTFSTLTVSNMSPEDSSIYLCSVGGQGNTEAFFGQGTRLTVV.

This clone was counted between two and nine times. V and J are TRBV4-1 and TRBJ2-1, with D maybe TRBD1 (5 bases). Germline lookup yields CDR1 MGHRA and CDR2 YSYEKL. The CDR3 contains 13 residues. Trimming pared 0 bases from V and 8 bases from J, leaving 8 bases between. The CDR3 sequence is CASSQESRDEQFF. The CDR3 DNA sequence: TGCGCCAGCAGCCAAGAGTCCAGGGATGAGCAGTTCTTC.

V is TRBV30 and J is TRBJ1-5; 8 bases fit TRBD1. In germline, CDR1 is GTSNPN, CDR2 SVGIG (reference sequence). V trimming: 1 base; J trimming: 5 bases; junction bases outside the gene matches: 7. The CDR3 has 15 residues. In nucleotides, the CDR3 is TGTGCCTGGAGTGAAACAGGGGGAACTCATCAGCCCCAGCATTTT. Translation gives CAWSETGGTHQPQHF.

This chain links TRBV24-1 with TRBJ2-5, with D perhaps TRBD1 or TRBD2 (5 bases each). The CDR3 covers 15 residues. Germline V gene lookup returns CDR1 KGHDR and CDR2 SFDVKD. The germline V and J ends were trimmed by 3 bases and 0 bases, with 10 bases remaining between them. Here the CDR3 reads CATSDHRDHQETQYF. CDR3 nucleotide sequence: TGTGCCACCAGTGATCACCGGGACCACCAAGAGACCCAGTACTTC.

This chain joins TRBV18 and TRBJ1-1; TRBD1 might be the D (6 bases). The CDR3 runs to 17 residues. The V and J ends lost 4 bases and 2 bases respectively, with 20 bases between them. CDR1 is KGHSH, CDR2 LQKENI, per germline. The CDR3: CASSLNQGHLANTEAFF. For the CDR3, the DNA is TGTGCCAGCTCACTCAATCAGGGGCATTTGGCAAACACTGAAGCTTTCTTT.

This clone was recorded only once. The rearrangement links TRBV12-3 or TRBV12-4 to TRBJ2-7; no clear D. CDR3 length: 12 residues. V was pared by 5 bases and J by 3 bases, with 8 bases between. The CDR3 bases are TGTGCCAGCAGTGGCCGTGTCTACGAGCAGTACTTC. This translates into CASSGRVYEQYF.

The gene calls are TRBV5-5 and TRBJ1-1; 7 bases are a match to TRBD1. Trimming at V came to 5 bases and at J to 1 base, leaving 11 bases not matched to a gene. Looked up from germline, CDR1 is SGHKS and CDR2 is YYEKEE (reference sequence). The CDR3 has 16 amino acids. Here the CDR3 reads CASRTAGGRTNTEAFF. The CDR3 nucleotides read TGTGCCAGCAGGACTGCAGGGGGTCGGACGAACACTGAAGCTTTCTTT.

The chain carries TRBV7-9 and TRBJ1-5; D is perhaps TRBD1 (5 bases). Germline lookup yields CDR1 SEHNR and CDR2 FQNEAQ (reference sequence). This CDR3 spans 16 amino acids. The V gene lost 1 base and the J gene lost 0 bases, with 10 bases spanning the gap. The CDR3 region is CASSLDGAHSNQPQHF. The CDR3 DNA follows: TGTGCCAGCAGCTTAGATGGGGCCCATAGCAATCAGCCCCAGCATTTT.

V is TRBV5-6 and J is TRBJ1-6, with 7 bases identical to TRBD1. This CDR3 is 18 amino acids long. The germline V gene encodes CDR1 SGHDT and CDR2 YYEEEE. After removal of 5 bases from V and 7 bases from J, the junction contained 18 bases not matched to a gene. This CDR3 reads CASRSGTAGGSRNSPLHF. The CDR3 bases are TGTGCCAGCAGATCCGGGACAGCGGGGGGTTCGAGAAATTCACCCCTCCACTTT.